The entry that follows covers one T cell receptor (beta chain) sequence. The CDR3 loop spans 15 amino acids. V lost 1 base, J lost 1 base, and 11 bases lay in between. Germline V lookup: CDR1 SGHRS, CDR2 YFSETQ. This entry is derived from a study of spatial heterogeneity in lung cancer. At the level of the study: The mean occurrence of each unique TCR and UMI combination in raw reads exceeded 9.5.

Sample time point: sample taken at primary tumor resection. The authors sequenced whole RNA from tumor, nontumor lung or frozen PBMC without sorting. The donors comprised about 69 untreated early-stage non-small cell lung cancer patients. MiXCR, applied by TCRdb to the 5' RACE reads, yields one record per CDR3 protein. The sample lists approximately 92,000 distinct CDR3 sequences, 10% to 15% occurring once. This sample comprised PBMCs, obtained at surgery. This TCR was recovered from a male donor with early-stage non-small cell lung cancer. The V gene is TRBV5-1, the J gene TRBJ1-1, with D tentatively TRBD1 (5 bases). DNA for the CDR3: TGCGCCAGCAGCTTGCTTACAGGAGGGAACACTGAAGCTTTCTTT. Residues: CASSLLTGGNTEAFF.